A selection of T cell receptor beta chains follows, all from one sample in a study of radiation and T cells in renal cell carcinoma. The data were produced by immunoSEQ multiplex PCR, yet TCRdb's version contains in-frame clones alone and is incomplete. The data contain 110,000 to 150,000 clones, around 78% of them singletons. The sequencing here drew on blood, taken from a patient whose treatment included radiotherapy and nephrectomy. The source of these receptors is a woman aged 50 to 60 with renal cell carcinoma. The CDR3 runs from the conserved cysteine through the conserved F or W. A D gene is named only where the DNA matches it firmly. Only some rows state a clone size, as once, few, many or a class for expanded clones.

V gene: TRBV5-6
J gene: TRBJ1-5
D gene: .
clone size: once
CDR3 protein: CASSAQGTQPQHF
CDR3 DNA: TGTGCCAGCAGCGCGCAGGGAACTCAGCCCCAGCATTTT

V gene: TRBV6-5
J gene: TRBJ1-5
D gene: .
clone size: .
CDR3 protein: CASSFNRVPNQPQHF
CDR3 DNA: TGTGCCAGCAGTTTCAACAGGGTCCCCAATCAGCCCCAGCATTTT

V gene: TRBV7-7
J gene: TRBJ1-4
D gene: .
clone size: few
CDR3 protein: CASSPGIGEKLFF
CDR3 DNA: TGTGCCAGCAGCCCAGGGATTGGCGAAAAACTGTTTTTT

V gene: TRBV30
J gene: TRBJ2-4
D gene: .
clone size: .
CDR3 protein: CAWSVQGLRAKNIQYF
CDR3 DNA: TGTGCCTGGAGTGTACAGGGACTACGAGCCAAAAACATTCAGTACTTC

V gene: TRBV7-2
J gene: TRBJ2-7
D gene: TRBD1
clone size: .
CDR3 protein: CASSRYRDSSDEQYF
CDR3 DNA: TGTGCCAGCAGCCGTTACCGGGACAGCTCCGACGAGCAGTACTTC

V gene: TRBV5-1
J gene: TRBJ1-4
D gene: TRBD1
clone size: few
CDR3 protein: CASSLEGTGNEKLFF
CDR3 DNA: TGCGCCAGCAGCTTGGAAGGGACAGGGAATGAAAAACTGTTTTTT

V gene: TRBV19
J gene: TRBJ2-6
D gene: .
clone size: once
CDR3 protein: CASSLGSANVLTF
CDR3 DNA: TGTGCCAGTAGTTTAGGGTCTGCCAACGTCCTGACTTTC

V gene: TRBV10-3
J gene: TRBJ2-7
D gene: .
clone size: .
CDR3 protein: CAIGTLTYEQYF
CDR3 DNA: TGTGCCATCGGGACCCTTACCTACGAGCAGTACTTC

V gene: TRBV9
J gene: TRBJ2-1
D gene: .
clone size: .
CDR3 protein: CASSASWFSYNEQFF
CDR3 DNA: TGTGCCAGCAGCGCGAGCTGGTTCTCCTACAATGAGCAGTTCTTC

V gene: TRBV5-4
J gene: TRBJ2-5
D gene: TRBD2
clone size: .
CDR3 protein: CASSLLAGGPTGETQYF
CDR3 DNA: TGTGCCAGCAGTTTACTAGCGGGGGGGCCGACTGGGGAGACCCAGTACTTC

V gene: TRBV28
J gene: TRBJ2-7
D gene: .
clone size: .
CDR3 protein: CASRAASEQYF
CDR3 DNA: TGTGCCAGCCGTGCCGCGTCCGAGCAGTACTTC

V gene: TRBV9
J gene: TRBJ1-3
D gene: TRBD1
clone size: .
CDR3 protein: CASSAEGTGGNTIYF
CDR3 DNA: TGTGCCAGCAGCGCAGAAGGGACAGGCGGAAACACCATATATTTT

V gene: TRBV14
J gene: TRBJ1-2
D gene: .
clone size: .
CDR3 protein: CASSQERVGGNYGYTF
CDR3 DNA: TGTGCCAGCAGCCAAGAAAGAGTAGGGGGGAACTATGGCTACACCTTC

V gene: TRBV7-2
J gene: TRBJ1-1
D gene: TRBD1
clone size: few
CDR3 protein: CASSLFTGGTEAFF
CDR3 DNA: TGTGCCAGCAGCCTATTCACAGGGGGGACTGAAGCTTTCTTT

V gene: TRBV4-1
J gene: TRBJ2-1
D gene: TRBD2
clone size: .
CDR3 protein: CASSQRTGGNEQFF
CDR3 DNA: TGCGCCAGCAGCCAACGGACGGGGGGCAATGAGCAGTTCTTC

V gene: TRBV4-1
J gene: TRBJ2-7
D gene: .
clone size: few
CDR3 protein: CASSQVLFSYEQYF
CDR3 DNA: TGCGCCAGCAGCCAAGTATTGTTCTCCTACGAGCAGTACTTC

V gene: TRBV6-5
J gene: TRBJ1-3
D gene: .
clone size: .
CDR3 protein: CASSYSVGGGNTIYF
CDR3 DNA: TGTGCCAGCAGTTACTCGGTAGGGGGTGGAAACACCATATATTTT

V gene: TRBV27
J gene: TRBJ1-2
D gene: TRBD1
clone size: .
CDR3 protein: CASSTHRDRDGYTF
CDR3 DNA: TGTGCCAGCAGTACCCACCGGGACAGGGATGGCTACACCTTC

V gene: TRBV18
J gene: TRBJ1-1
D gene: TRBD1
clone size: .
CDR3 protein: CASSRDRQAFF
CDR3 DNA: TGTGCCAGCTCACGGGACAGGCAAGCTTTCTTT

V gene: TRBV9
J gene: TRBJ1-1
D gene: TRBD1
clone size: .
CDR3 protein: CASSRGTENTEAFF
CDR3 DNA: TGTGCCAGCAGCCGGGGGACAGAGAACACTGAAGCTTTCTTT

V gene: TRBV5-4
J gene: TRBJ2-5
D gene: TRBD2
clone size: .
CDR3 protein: CASSLGLAVSQETQYF
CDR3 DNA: TGTGCCAGCAGCTTGGGACTAGCGGTTTCCCAAGAGACCCAGTACTTC

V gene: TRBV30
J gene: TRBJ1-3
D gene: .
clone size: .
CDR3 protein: CAWKPWRVSGNTIYF
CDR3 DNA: TGTGCCTGGAAGCCTTGGAGGGTCTCTGGAAACACCATATATTTT

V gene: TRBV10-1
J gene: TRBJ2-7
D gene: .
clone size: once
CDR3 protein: CASLPLVVAYEQYF
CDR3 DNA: TGCGCCAGCCTTCCACTGGTAGTTGCCTACGAGCAGTACTTC

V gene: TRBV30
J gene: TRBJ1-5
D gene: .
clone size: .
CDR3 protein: CAWSDWGADQPQHF
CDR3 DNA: TGTGCCTGGAGTGATTGGGGGGCGGACCAGCCCCAGCATTTT

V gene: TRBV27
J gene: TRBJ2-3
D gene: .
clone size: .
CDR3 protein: CASSPQGYDTQYF
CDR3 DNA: TGTGCCAGCAGCCCCCAGGGTTACGATACGCAGTATTTT

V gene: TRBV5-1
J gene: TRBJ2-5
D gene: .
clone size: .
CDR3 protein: CASRTIITRETQYF
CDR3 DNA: TGCGCCAGCAGGACGATTATTACGCGAGAGACCCAGTACTTC

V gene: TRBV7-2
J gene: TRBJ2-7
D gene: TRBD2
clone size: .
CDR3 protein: CASSLVTSGSSYEQYF
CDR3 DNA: TGTGCCAGCAGCTTAGTTACTAGCGGGTCCTCCTACGAGCAGTACTTC

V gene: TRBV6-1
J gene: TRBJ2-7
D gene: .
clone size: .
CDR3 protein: CASTEAVDPYEQYF
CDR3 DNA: TGTGCCAGCACCGAAGCTGTAGATCCCTACGAGCAGTACTTC

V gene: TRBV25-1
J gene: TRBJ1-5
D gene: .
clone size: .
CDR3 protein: CASTQSGGNQPQHF
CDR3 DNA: TGTGCCAGCACCCAATCGGGCGGAAATCAGCCCCAGCATTTT

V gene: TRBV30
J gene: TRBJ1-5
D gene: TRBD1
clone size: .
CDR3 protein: CAWSPGGTGRGQPQHF
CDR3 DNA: TGTGCCTGGAGTCCGGGGGGGACAGGGAGAGGTCAGCCCCAGCATTTT

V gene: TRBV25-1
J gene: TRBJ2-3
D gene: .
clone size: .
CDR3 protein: CASSDRRGTDTQYF
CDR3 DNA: TGTGCCAGCAGTGATAGGCGGGGCACAGATACGCAGTATTTT

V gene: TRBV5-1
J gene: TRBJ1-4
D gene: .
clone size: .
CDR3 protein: CASSWKGDNEKLFF
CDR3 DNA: TGCGCCAGCAGCTGGAAGGGGGATAATGAAAAACTGTTTTTT

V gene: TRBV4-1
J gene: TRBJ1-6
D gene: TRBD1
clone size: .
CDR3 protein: CASSLNRDRESPLHF
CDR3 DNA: TGCGCCAGCAGCCTAAACCGGGACAGGGAATCACCCCTCCACTTT

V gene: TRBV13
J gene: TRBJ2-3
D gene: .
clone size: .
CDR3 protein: CASSPYSTDTQYF
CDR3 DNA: TGTGCCAGCAGCCCCTATTCCACAGATACGCAGTATTTT

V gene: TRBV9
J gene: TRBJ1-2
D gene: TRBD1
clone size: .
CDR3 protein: CASSSQTGGGSGYTF
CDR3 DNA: TGTGCCAGCAGCTCCCAGACAGGGGGCGGGTCTGGCTACACCTTC

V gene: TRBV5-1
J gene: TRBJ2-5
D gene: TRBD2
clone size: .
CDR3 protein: CASSFRLTSGKETQYF
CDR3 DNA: TGCGCCAGCAGCTTTAGACTGACTAGCGGCAAAGAGACCCAGTACTTC

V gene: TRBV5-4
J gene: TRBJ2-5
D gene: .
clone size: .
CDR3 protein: CASSPRGSRETQYF
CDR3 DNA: TGTGCCAGCAGCCCCCGGGGAAGTAGGGAGACCCAGTACTTC

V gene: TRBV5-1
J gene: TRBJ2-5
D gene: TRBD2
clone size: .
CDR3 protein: CASSSWTSEQETQYF
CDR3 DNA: TGCGCCAGCAGCTCATGGACTAGCGAGCAAGAGACCCAGTACTTC

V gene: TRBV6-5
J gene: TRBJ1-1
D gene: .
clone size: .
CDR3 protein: CASKLGRVTEAFF
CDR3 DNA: TGTGCCAGCAAATTGGGCAGGGTCACTGAAGCTTTCTTT

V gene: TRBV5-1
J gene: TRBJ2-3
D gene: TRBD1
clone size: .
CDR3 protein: CASSLVGGVDTQYF
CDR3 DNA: TGCGCCAGCAGCTTGGTAGGGGGCGTAGATACGCAGTATTTT

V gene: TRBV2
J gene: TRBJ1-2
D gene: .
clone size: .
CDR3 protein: CASSAGRHYGYTF
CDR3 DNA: TGTGCCAGCAGTGCCGGACGGCACTATGGCTACACCTTC

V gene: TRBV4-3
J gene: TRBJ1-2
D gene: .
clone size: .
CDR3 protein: CASSQDQAGWDWYGYTF
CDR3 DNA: TGCGCCAGCAGCCAAGATCAGGCCGGATGGGATTGGTATGGCTACACCTTC

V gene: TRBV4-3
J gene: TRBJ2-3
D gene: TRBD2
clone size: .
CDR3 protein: CASNLAGVSDTQYF
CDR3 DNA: TGCGCCAGCAACCTAGCGGGAGTATCAGATACGCAGTATTTT

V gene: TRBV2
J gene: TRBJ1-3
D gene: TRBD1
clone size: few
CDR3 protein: CASTLRTGGGNTIYF
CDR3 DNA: TGTGCCAGCACCCTCCGGACAGGGGGCGGAAACACCATATATTTT

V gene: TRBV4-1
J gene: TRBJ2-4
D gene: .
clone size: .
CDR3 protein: CASSQNDRRQNIQYF
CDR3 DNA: TGCGCCAGCAGCCAGAACGACAGGCGACAAAACATTCAGTACTTC

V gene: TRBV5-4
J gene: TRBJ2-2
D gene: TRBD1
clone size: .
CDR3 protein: CASSWDRSTGELFF
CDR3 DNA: TGTGCCAGCAGCTGGGACAGGAGCACCGGGGAGCTGTTTTTT

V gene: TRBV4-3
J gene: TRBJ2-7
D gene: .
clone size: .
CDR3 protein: CASSQDQNSPYEQYF
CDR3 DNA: TGCGCCAGCAGCCAAGATCAGAACAGCCCCTACGAGCAGTACTTC

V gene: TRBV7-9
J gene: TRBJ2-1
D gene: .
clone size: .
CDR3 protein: CASSLVGNEQFF
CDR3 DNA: TGTGCCAGCAGCTTAGTTGGCAATGAGCAGTTCTTC

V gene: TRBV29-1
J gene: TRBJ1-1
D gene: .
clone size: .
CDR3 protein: CSVATGVDTEAFF
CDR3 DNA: TGCAGCGTAGCCACGGGAGTCGACACTGAAGCTTTCTTT

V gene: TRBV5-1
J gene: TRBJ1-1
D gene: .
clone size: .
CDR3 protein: CASSFIGETEAFF
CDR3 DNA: TGCGCCAGCAGCTTTATCGGGGAAACTGAAGCTTTCTTT

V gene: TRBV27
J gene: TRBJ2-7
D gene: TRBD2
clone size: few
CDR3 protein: CASSSAGRHRYEQYF
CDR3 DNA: TGTGCCAGCAGTTCAGCGGGACGCCATAGGTACGAGCAGTACTTC

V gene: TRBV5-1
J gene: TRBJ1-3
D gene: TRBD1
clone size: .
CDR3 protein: CASSGGGRNTIYF
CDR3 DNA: TGCGCCAGCAGCGGAGGGGGCAGAAACACCATATATTTT

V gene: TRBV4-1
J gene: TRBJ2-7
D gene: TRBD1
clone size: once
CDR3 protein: CASSQVLGQGYEQYF
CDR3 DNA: TGCGCCAGCAGCCAAGTTTTGGGACAGGGATACGAGCAGTACTTC

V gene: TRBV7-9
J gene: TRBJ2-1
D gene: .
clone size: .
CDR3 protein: CASSLSYRADNEQFF
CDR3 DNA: TGTGCCAGCAGCTTGTCGTACAGGGCGGACAATGAGCAGTTCTTC

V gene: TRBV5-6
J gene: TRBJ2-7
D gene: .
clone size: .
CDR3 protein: CASSLGPDPYEQYF
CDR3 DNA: TGTGCCAGCAGCTTGGGACCGGATCCCTACGAGCAGTACTTC